This T cell receptor (beta chain) was sequenced for a study of T cell repertoires in ileal Crohn's disease. In the study overall: Postoperative therapy was given to about half: more than 10 thiopurines, around 20 anti-TNF agents. Study-wide results and limits: Mucosal expansions were suggested to be mainly CD8 T cells.

Time point meaning: neoterminal ileum biopsy at postoperative endoscopy, about 6 months after surgery. The V and J ends lost 8 bases and 6 bases, in that order; junction bases with no gene match: 8. The germline CDR1 and CDR2 sequences are SNHLY and FYNNEI. The CDR3 length is 14 residues. Assay: immunoSEQ multiplex PCR; the TCRdb copy retains only in-frame clones and omits some. The table shows 1,500 to 2,000 clones, with roughly 91% occurring only once. Regarding this clone: Antigen unknown.

This clonotype was obtained from an adult with Crohn's disease. The chain employs TRBV2 and TRBJ2-2; 8 bases agree with TRBD2. Material: ileal tissue. CDR3 protein: CASQSSGYSGELFF. In nucleotides, the CDR3 is TGTGCCAGCCAGTCTAGCGGGTACTCCGGGGAGCTGTTTTTT.